Listed below are T cell receptor beta chains from one sample, sequenced in a study of blood T cell repertoires in COVID-19. This table comes from immunoSEQ multiplex PCR, and its TCRdb copy is limited to in-frame clones, with some not included. The sample includes 300,000 to 450,000 clones, more than 70% seen only once; the top ten take under 1.2%. Sequencing was done on a sample of PBMCs or T cells enriched from blood (not recorded which). These receptors were obtained from a woman aged 25 to 39 who had been exposed to COVID-19. CDR3s include the opening cysteine and the closing phenylalanine or tryptophan. The D gene is left open where the match is weak. Only some rows state a clone size, as once, few, many or a class for expanded clones.

D gene,clone size,J gene,V gene,CDR3 DNA,CDR3 protein
-,-,TRBJ2-7,TRBV30,TGTGCCTGGAACCCCATGTCCGCTACCTACGAGCAGTACTTC,CAWNPMSATYEQYF
-,-,TRBJ2-3,TRBV5-8,TGTGCCAGCAGCTCACAGGTTGATACGCAGTATTTT,CASSSQVDTQYF
TRBD1,-,TRBJ1-2,TRBV2,TGTGCCAACATGGACAGGGGGATGGCTGGCTACACCTTC,CANMDRGMAGYTF
TRBD1,-,TRBJ2-5,TRBV29-1,TGCAGCGTGGCCGGGACAGGCCTCTCCCAGTACTTC,CSVAGTGLSQYF
-,-,TRBJ2-5,TRBV12-5,TGTGCTAGTGGTTTGGTACCGTCCCTAAGTAGGACAGAAGTCCAGGAGACCCAGTACTTC,CASGLVPSLSRTEVQETQYF
TRBD1,-,TRBJ2-7,TRBV6-5,TGTGCCAGCAGGCGACAGGGGGAAGGGTCCTACGAGCAGTACTTC,CASRRQGEGSYEQYF
TRBD1,-,TRBJ1-1,TRBV28,TGTGCCAGCAGTTTCGAGGACAGGGAAGCTTTCTTT,CASSFEDREAFF
-,few,TRBJ1-5,TRBV21-1,TGTGCCAGCAGCCCTAAGTGGGGGCACAATCAGCCCCAGCATTTT,CASSPKWGHNQPQHF
TRBD1,-,TRBJ1-2,TRBV27,TGTGCCAGCCGAACCCTCGGGACAGACTATGGCTACACCTTC,CASRTLGTDYGYTF
-,-,TRBJ1-3,TRBV25-1,TGTGCCAGCAGCGAGGGACGGGGGATTGGGGGAAACACCATATATTTT,CASSEGRGIGGNTIYF
TRBD2,-,TRBJ2-7,TRBV12-5,TGTGCTAGTGGTTTGGTACTAGCGGCGACACCCTACGAGCAGTACTTC,CASGLVLAATPYEQYF
-,few,TRBJ1-2,TRBV30,TGTGCCTGGACCCAGGGAAGCAGTCTTCATGGCTACACCTTC,CAWTQGSSLHGYTF
TRBD1,-,TRBJ1-6,TRBV7-6,TGTGCCAGCAGCTTAGGGACAGGAGATTCACCCCTCCACTTT,CASSLGTGDSPLHF
-,once,TRBJ2-2,TRBV9,TGTGCCAGCAGCGTAGCCAGCAGACTGTCCACCGGGGAGCTGTTTTTT,CASSVASRLSTGELFF
TRBD1,-,TRBJ2-5,TRBV6-5,TGTGCCAGCAGCCCCAGGGGGGAGACCCAGTACTTC,CASSPRGETQYF
TRBD1,-,TRBJ1-5,TRBV29-1,TGCAGCGCCCAGGGGGTGAATCAGCCCCAGCATTTT,CSAQGVNQPQHF
TRBD2,few,TRBJ2-7,TRBV3-1/TRBV3-2,TGTGCCAGCAGCCCCCGCGCTAGCGGGGTCTACGAGCAGTACTTC,CASSPRASGVYEQYF
TRBD1,-,TRBJ1-6,TRBV6-5,TGTGCCAGCCGACCAGGGGGGCGGGTGGGTTCACCCCTCCACTTT,CASRPGGRVGSPLHF
TRBD2,-,TRBJ2-7,TRBV18,TGTGCCAGCTCACCCCCGGGACTAGTATCGGCTAGGGAGCAGTACTTC,CASSPPGLVSAREQYF
TRBD1,-,TRBJ2-1,TRBV5-1,TGCGCCAGCAGCAAACTCCAAGGGACAGGGGATGAGGATGAGCAGTTCTTC,CASSKLQGTGDEDEQFF
-,-,TRBJ2-2,TRBV12-3/TRBV12-4,TGTGCCAGCAGTTGGAGGGGCACCGGGGAGCTGTTTTTT,CASSWRGTGELFF
-,-,TRBJ1-1,TRBV6-5,TGTGCCAGCAGGAGGGCCACCATGAACACTGAAGCTTTCTTT,CASRRATMNTEAFF
-,-,TRBJ2-2,TRBV5-1,TGCGCCAGCTGCGCCCAGGGCATGAACACCGGGGAGCTGTTTTTT,CASCAQGMNTGELFF
-,many,TRBJ2-1,TRBV27,TGTGCCAGCAGTCGGGGGGCGGGGTACAATGAGCAGTTCTTC,CASSRGAGYNEQFF
TRBD2,-,TRBJ2-7,TRBV11-3,TGTGCCAGCAGCCCGGGACTAGCGGGAGGGAGCGTAGACGAGCAGTACTTC,CASSPGLAGGSVDEQYF
TRBD2,few,TRBJ2-5,TRBV12-5,TGTGCTAGTGGATCCGGACTAGATGAAGAGACCCAGTACTTC,CASGSGLDEETQYF
-,-,TRBJ1-1,TRBV10-1,TGCGCCAGCAGTGCGGACAGCCTCCCCCATGAAGCTTTCTTT,CASSADSLPHEAFF
-,-,TRBJ1-4,TRBV27,TGTGCCAGCAGTTTAATCAGCAGGGGTGAAAAACTGTTTTTT,CASSLISRGEKLFF
TRBD1,-,TRBJ1-2,TRBV28,TGTGCCAGCAGTTCTCCGGGACAGGGGAACGGCTACACCTTC,CASSSPGQGNGYTF
-,-,TRBJ2-1,TRBV6-5,TGTGCCAGCAGTTCCGGGGGTTCGGGTATCGATGAGCAGTTCTTC,CASSSGGSGIDEQFF
-,-,TRBJ1-1,TRBV3-1/TRBV3-2,TGTGCCAGCAGCACGACAGTGAACACTGAAGCTTTCTTT,CASSTTVNTEAFF